Presented here are 25 T cell receptor beta chains from one specimen sequenced in a study of blood T cell repertoires in COVID-19 (TCRdb year 2020). Receptor amplification or capture employed the immunoSEQ multiplex PCR assay. Held by TCRdb, this immuneACCESS table contains in-frame sequences only and omits some clones. Under half of the omission traces to an unresolved V gene where checked; the cause of the rest is unknown. Within this sample are roughly 160,000 clones, with approximately 82% of them counted one time only. The leading ten clones occupy roughly a fifth of the sample. Sample: peripheral blood. The receptors here all came from a woman aged 70-85 years who had recovered from COVID-19.

The chain links TRBV19 to TRBJ1-5; D gene unclear. The ends were cut back, 10 bases at V and 6 bases at J, with 16 bases in the middle. Germline loops: CDR1 LNHDA, CDR2 SQIVND (reference sequence). The length of the CDR3 is 13 residues. DNA for the CDR3: TGTGCCACCCTATCCCGCCCGGGTCAGCCCCAGCATTTT. As protein: CATLSRPGQPQHF.

The V gene is TRBV7-2, the J gene TRBJ1-5, with D perhaps matching TRBD1 (6 bases). The CDR3 has 14 residues. The germline V and J ends were trimmed by 3 bases and 7 bases, with 13 bases remaining between them. Germline CDR1 reads SGHTA; CDR2 reads FQGNSA. The CDR3 sequence: CASSFGPGEQPQHF. The CDR3 DNA reads TGTGCCAGCAGCTTTGGGCCAGGGGAGCAGCCCCAGCATTTT.

This clone was seen more than once but under ten times. The chain uses TRBV24-1 and TRBJ2-1; the D gene is possibly TRBD2 (6 bases). The CDR3 is 17 residues long. V lost 7 bases, J lost 5 bases, and 23 bases lay in between. The germline gives CDR1 KGHDR, CDR2 SFDVKD. CDR3 nucleotides: TGTGCCACCAGGGGCCTGGGGGGTCTGGGGGTGGACAATGAGCAGTTCTTC. Amino acid sequence: CATRGLGGLGVDNEQFF.

The V gene is TRBV15, the J gene TRBJ2-7; 9 bases map to TRBD1. Trimming at V came to 8 bases and at J to 1 base, leaving 9 bases not matched to a gene. Per germline, CDR1 LNHNV and CDR2 YYDKDF (reference sequence). The CDR3 has 15 amino acids. The CDR3 DNA follows: TGTGCCACCCAGACAGGGGGGGACCTATCCTACGAGCAGTACTTC. It specifies CATQTGGDLSYEQYF.

The gene calls are TRBV28 and TRBJ2-2, with no clear D. The germline gives CDR1 MDHEN, CDR2 SYDVKM. The CDR3 covers 17 residues. The V and J ends lost 4 bases and 4 bases respectively, with 19 bases between them. CDR3 coding DNA: TGTGCCAGCAGTTACACCAGGAAAGGCAGCTCCACCGGGGAGCTGTTTTTT. Translation gives CASSYTRKGSSTGELFF.

Concerning this clone itself: A read error may produce the germline difference seen at one junction end. The rearrangement links TRBV30 to TRBJ2-7; 8 bases align to TRBD1. CDR3 length equals 12 residues. CDR1 is GTSNPN, CDR2 SVGIG, per germline (reference sequence). The CDR3 is CAWSVGQAAEHF. The CDR3 DNA sequence: TGTGCCTGGAGTGTGGGACAGGCCGCGGAGCACTTC.

This sequence joins TRBV20-1 and TRBJ1-2, with TRBD1 identical over 9 bases. This CDR3 is built from 13 residues. V lost 3 bases and J lost 8; bases outside the gene matches: 7. The germline V gene has CDR1 DFQATT and CDR2 SNEGSKA (reference sequence). The CDR3, as DNA: TGCAGTGCTAGTCCACAGGGGGCGGGCGGCTACACCTTC. This encodes CSASPQGAGGYTF.

This chain connects TRBV29-1 to TRBJ1-6; D gene ambiguous. The CDR3 sequence is 11 residues long. The V gene lost 7 bases and the J gene lost 14 bases, with 15 bases spanning the gap. Germline CDR1 reads SQVTM; CDR2 reads ANQGSEA. CDR3 DNA sequence: TGCAGCGGCCCAAAGAGGGTCACCCTCCACTTT. Protein: CSGPKRVTLHF.

This chain joins TRBV5-1 and TRBJ1-2; unclear D gene. The CDR3 length is 14 residues. CDR1 SGHRS and CDR2 YFSETQ come from the germline V gene. The V end was cut by 0 bases, the J end by 11 bases, with 17 bases between. CDR3 sequence: CASSLALGNQVYTF. DNA for the CDR3: TGCGCCAGCAGCTTGGCCTTGGGCAACCAGGTTTACACCTTC.

This clone was observed once. The chain employs TRBV9 and TRBJ1-1; TRBD1 is a possible D gene (5 bases). V shed 4 bases and J shed 1 base, with 14 bases lying between them. The CDR3 consists of 15 residues. Germline V gives CDR1 SGDLS, CDR2 YYNGEE. CDR3 sequence (DNA): TGTGCCAGCAGCAAAAGGGGAGGGGAGAACACTGAAGCTTTCTTT. It translates to CASSKRGGENTEAFF.

In this sample, this clone turned up once. The chain recombines TRBV7-2 with TRBJ1-1; TRBD1 is a possible D gene (5 bases). The V end was cut by 7 bases, the J end by 4 bases, with 13 bases between. The CDR3 runs to 13 residues. Germline V lookup: CDR1 SGHTA, CDR2 FQGNSA. The CDR3 region has the DNA TGTGCCAGCACCTCGGACCAGGGCACTGAAGCTTTCTTT. Protein: CASTSDQGTEAFF.

The rearrangement joins TRBV30 to TRBJ1-5, with TRBD1 matching over 10 bases. The germline CDR1 and CDR2 sequences are GTSNPN and SVGIG (reference sequence). J lost 4 bases, V lost 3 bases, and 9 bases had no gene match. The CDR3 consists of 16 residues. The CDR3 region is CAWSLTGGVGNQPQHF. CDR3 DNA sequence: TGTGCCTGGAGCTTGACAGGGGGCGTGGGTAATCAGCCCCAGCATTTT.

CDR3: CAWSVLGQGGHHEQYF. The CDR3 region has the DNA TGTGCCTGGAGTGTACTGGGACAGGGCGGACACCACGAGCAGTACTTC. The chain joins TRBV30 to TRBJ2-7; the match to TRBD1 covers 9 bases. CDR1 and CDR2 (germline): GTSNPN, SVGIG (reference sequence). The CDR3 is 16 amino acids. Germline trimming cut 0 bases from V and 5 bases from J; bases unmatched to any gene: 11.

CDR3 protein: CATARRGYYGYTF. The CDR3 DNA is TGTGCTACGGCCCGGCGGGGATACTATGGCTACACCTTC. The chain couples TRBV7-8 to TRBJ1-2; unclear D gene. The CDR3 has 13 residues. Germline values: CDR1 SGHVS, CDR2 FQNEAQ.

This clone is a singleton in its sample. The CDR3 spells CASRKTGRNTEAFF. CDR3 DNA: TGTGCCAGCAGGAAGACAGGGAGGAACACTGAAGCTTTCTTT. The chain employs TRBV2 and TRBJ1-1; 7 nucleotides agree with TRBD1. Germline CDR1 reads SNHLY; CDR2 reads FYNNEI. The V and J ends lost 6 bases and 1 base, in that order; junction bases with no gene match: 5. The CDR3 spans 14 residues.

This sequence joins TRBV5-1 and TRBJ1-2; D perhaps matches TRBD1 (6 bases). CDR1 SGHRS and CDR2 YFSETQ come from the germline V gene. The CDR3 is made up of 14 amino acids. V lost 3 bases and J 1 base, leaving 10 bases between the germline ends. In DNA, the CDR3 is TGCGCCAGCAGCTCCGCAGGGGATAACTATGGCTACACCTTC. It yields the protein CASSSAGDNYGYTF. Based on the CDR3 plus reference TRBV5-1 and TRBJ1-2, the full variable domain is KAGVTQTPRYLIKTRGQQVTLSCSPISGHRSVSWYQQTPGQGLQFLFEYFSETQRNKGNFPGRFSGRQFSNSRSEMNVSTLELGDSALYLCASSSAGDNYGYTFGSGTRLTVV.

This sequence joins TRBV6-5 and TRBJ1-4; maybe TRBD1 (6 bases). V gave up 6 bases and J gave up 2 bases, with 13 bases separating them. The germline CDR1 and CDR2 sequences are MNHEY and SVGAGI. CDR3 size: 15 residues. This CDR3 is CASSPQGKTNEKLFF. The CDR3 DNA is TGTGCCAGCAGCCCCCAGGGGAAGACTAATGAAAAACTGTTTTTT.

The V gene is TRBV7-9, the J gene TRBJ1-3; 9 bases fit TRBD1. Germline assignment: CDR1 SEHNR and CDR2 FQNEAQ (reference sequence). The CDR3 loop spans 16 amino acids. V shed 5 bases and J 0 bases; nucleotides not matched to a gene: 5. The CDR3 DNA reads as TGTGCCAGCAGCCCCAAGACAGGGGGCTCTGGAAACACCATATATTTT. Translation: CASSPKTGGSGNTIYF.

The chain recombines TRBV28 with TRBJ1-1; no reliable D call. The CDR3 extends over 12 amino acids. Trimming left V 4 bases short and J 7 bases short, with 10 bases between. Germline values: CDR1 MDHEN, CDR2 SYDVKM. This CDR3 reads CASSYRVFEAFF. The CDR3 region has the DNA TGTGCCAGCAGTTACCGAGTCTTTGAAGCTTTCTTT.

This clone was seen many times. The chain is built from TRBV18 and TRBJ1-1; maybe TRBD1 (5 bases). Per the germline V gene, CDR1 is KGHSH and CDR2 is LQKENI. The length of the CDR3 is 11 residues. Trimming pared 0 bases from V and 9 bases from J, leaving 5 bases between. The CDR3 protein is CASSPPGQAFF. The CDR3 coding sequence is TGTGCCAGCTCACCACCGGGGCAAGCTTTCTTT.

This clone was recorded once. The rearrangement links TRBV6-2 or TRBV6-3 to TRBJ2-1, with D perhaps TRBD2 (5 bases). Germline V CDR1 and CDR2: MNHEY, SVGEGT. Trimming pared 4 bases from V and 3 bases from J, leaving 10 bases between. The CDR3 totals 14 residues. The chain's CDR3 is CASSWISDYNEQFF. The DNA of the CDR3 is TGTGCCAGCAGTTGGATTAGCGACTACAATGAGCAGTTCTTC.

This chain connects TRBV5-1 to TRBJ2-7; D possibly corresponds to TRBD1 (7 bases). The CDR3 is made up of 14 amino acids. CDR1 is SGHRS, CDR2 YFSETQ, per germline. V dropped 0 bases and J dropped 7 bases, with 14 bases sitting between them. The DNA of the CDR3 is TGCGCCAGCAGCTTGGTGTCAGGGGGGAGGGAGCAGTACTTC. Its translation is CASSLVSGGREQYF.

This chain connects TRBV25-1 to TRBJ2-6; maybe TRBD2 (6 bases). V was shortened by 7 bases and J by 0 bases, with 10 bases between the two germline ends. The V gene's germline CDR1 is MGHDK and CDR2 SYGVNS. The CDR3 is 15 amino acids. The CDR3 sequence: CASTPRGSGANVLTF. Here the CDR3 DNA reads TGTGCCAGCACCCCGCGGGGCTCTGGGGCCAACGTCCTGACTTTC.

The chain is built from TRBV27 and TRBJ2-7, with 10 nucleotides matching TRBD1. This CDR3 has 16 residues. CDR1 is MNHEY and CDR2 is SMNVEV in the germline V gene (reference sequence). With V trimmed by 8 bases and J by 0 bases, 10 bases remained unmatched. The CDR3 bases are TGTGCCAGCCGGGACAGGGGCCCCTTGGACTCCTACGAGCAGTACTTC. This gives the protein CASRDRGPLDSYEQYF.

The J gene is TRBJ2-5, the V gene TRBV9, with 11 bases matching TRBD2. Trimming took 3 bases from V and 1 from J; bases not matched to a gene: 17. The germline V gene encodes CDR1 SGDLS and CDR2 YYNGEE. The CDR3 has 20 amino acids. The CDR3 region has the DNA TGTGCCAGCAGCGCAGGACACCCTGGGCTAGCGGGAGGCGCCCAAGAGACCCAGTACTTC. This codes for CASSAGHPGLAGGAQETQYF. Full variable domain (outside the CDR3, taken from reference TRBV9 and TRBJ2-5): DSGVTQTPKHLITATGQRVTLRCSPRSGDLSVYWYQQSLDQGLQFLIQYYNGEERAKGNILERFSAQQFPDLHSELNLSSLELGDSALYFCASSAGHPGLAGGAQETQYFGPGTRLLVL.